The 30 T cell receptor beta chains below come from one sample, sequenced in a study of post-analysis software for immune sequencing data. Unique molecular identifiers were built into the TCR beta cDNA libraries. TCRdb used MiXCR to reprocess the PCR reads, holding one entry per CDR3 protein. Of roughly 570,000 distinct CDR3 sequences detected, 34% appear once; the ten largest clones hold around 6.1%. Their antigen targets remain unknown. Findings of the study overall: Comparison of patients with controls showed about 5 TRBV segments more frequent in patients, TRBV5-6, TRBV5-1 and TRBV20-1 among them.

Sequencing input: blood. These TCRs come from a girl aged 2-17 years with multiple sclerosis.

The chain couples TRBV7-9 to TRBJ1-1; no clear D gene. Germline loops: CDR1 SEHNR, CDR2 FQNEAQ (reference sequence). V gave up 1 base and J gave up 6 bases, with 12 bases separating them. The CDR3 loop spans 14 amino acids. In DNA, the CDR3 is TGTGCCAGCAGCTTAGACCAGAGACGCGCTGAAGCTTTCTTT. Encoded protein: CASSLDQRRAEAFF.

CDR3 coding DNA: TGTGCCAGCAGTAGAGTGGACGGCTCTGGGGCCAACGTCCTGACTTTC. This codes for CASSRVDGSGANVLTF. The chain joins TRBV28 to TRBJ2-6, with D hard to call. In germline, CDR1 is MDHEN, CDR2 SYDVKM. The V end was cut by 5 bases, the J end by 0 bases, with 11 bases between. The CDR3 sequence is 16 residues long.

This chain uses TRBV20-1 with TRBJ2-3, with D tentatively TRBD1 or TRBD2 (6 bases each). There are 15 residues in the CDR3. Trimming took 2 bases from V and 4 from J, leaving 16 bases between them. Germline assignment: CDR1 DFQATT and CDR2 SNEGSKA (reference sequence). The CDR3 region has the DNA TGCAGTGCTAGAAACCGGGGGCCAAGTTCAGATACGCAGTATTTT. Translated, it gives CSARNRGPSSDTQYF.

This clonotype was counted only a few times. The chain combines TRBV10-3 with TRBJ2-5; D uncertain. CDR1 is ENHRY, CDR2 SYGVKD, per germline. This CDR3 has 11 amino acids. V lost 4 bases and J 5 bases, leaving 5 bases between the germline ends. The chain's CDR3 is CAISVGETQYF. Written as DNA, the CDR3 is TGTGCCATCAGTGTGGGGGAGACCCAGTACTTC.

This chain connects TRBV20-1 to TRBJ2-3, with 11 nucleotides matching TRBD2. Germline assignment: CDR1 DFQATT and CDR2 SNEGSKA (reference sequence). J lost 4 bases, V lost 6 bases, and 3 bases had no gene match. The CDR3 has 13 residues. This CDR3 is CSAPTSGADTQYF. The CDR3, as DNA: TGCAGTGCCCCGACTAGCGGGGCAGATACGCAGTATTTT.

The chain is built from TRBV19 and TRBJ1-5; D perhaps matches TRBD1 (5 bases). Germline values: CDR1 LNHDA, CDR2 SQIVND (reference sequence). The CDR3 extends over 13 amino acids. V was clipped by 10 bases and J by 0 bases, with 10 bases between them. CDR3 sequence (DNA): TGTGCCACGGGGCTATATAGCAATCAGCCCCAGCATTTT. Translated: CATGLYSNQPQHF.

This clonotype came up a few times. CDR3 loop: CASSPLLGGSNEQYF. CDR3 coding DNA: TGTGCCAGCTCACCCCTTTTAGGCGGGAGCAATGAGCAGTACTTC. J is TRBJ2-1 and V is TRBV18; 7 bases fit TRBD2. Judging by the DNA end, TRBJ2-7 fits better; the J call may be wrong. The length of the CDR3 is 15 residues. Germline V lookup: CDR1 KGHSH, CDR2 LQKENI.

This chain joins TRBV18 and TRBJ2-7; 7 bases agree with TRBD1. Losses at the gene ends were 2 bases for V and 0 bases for J; bases not matched to a gene: 4. This CDR3 has 15 amino acids. Looked up from germline, CDR1 is KGHSH and CDR2 is LQKENI. This CDR3 is CASSPRGRPSYEQYF. The CDR3 DNA follows: TGTGCCAGCTCACCAAGGGGGCGCCCCTCCTACGAGCAGTACTTC.

Of note for this clonotype: The junction does not match germline at one end; this may be a read error. This chain connects TRBV5-6 to TRBJ2-1, with a weak D call TRBD2 (6 bases). Germline V CDR1 and CDR2: SGHDT, YYEEEE. The CDR3 spans 14 residues. CDR3: CACSFRTGSGEQFF. CDR3 coding DNA: TGTGCCTGCAGCTTCCGGACCGGTAGCGGTGAGCAGTTCTTC.

The CDR3 spells CARPRGLAGESSYNEQFF. DNA for the CDR3: TGTGCCAGGCCCAGGGGGCTTGCGGGGGAAAGCTCCTACAATGAGCAGTTCTTC. V is TRBV2 and J is TRBJ2-1; tentative D call: TRBD1 (8 bases). Trimming shortened V by 9 bases and J by 0 bases, and 24 bases separated the two germline ends. Germline lookup yields CDR1 SNHLY and CDR2 FYNNEI. This CDR3 has 18 residues.

DNA of the CDR3: TGCGCCAGCAGCCTATTAACTAGCAGCTCCTACAATGAGCAGTTCTTC. Its translation is CASSLLTSSSYNEQFF. The chain is built from TRBV5-1 and TRBJ2-1, with D perhaps TRBD2 (6 bases). CDR1 is SGHRS and CDR2 is YFSETQ in the germline V gene. The germline V and J ends were trimmed by 4 bases and 0 bases, with 14 bases remaining between them. This CDR3 has 16 amino acids.

This clonotype was counted between two and nine times. V gene TRBV20-1 combines with J gene TRBJ1-5; 9 nucleotides align to TRBD1. The germline V gene encodes CDR1 DFQATT and CDR2 SNEGSKA (reference sequence). CDR3 length equals 15 residues. The V and J ends lost 5 bases and 2 bases, in that order; junction bases with no gene match: 7. Here the CDR3 reads CSAAPRTGGNQPQHF. The CDR3 DNA reads as TGCAGTGCTGCCCCCCGGACAGGGGGCAATCAGCCCCAGCATTTT.

The genes are TRBV6-1 and TRBJ1-6; D possibly corresponds to TRBD1 (5 bases). CDR1 MNHNS and CDR2 SASEGT come from the germline V gene. The V end lost 6 bases, the J end lost 5 bases, and 20 bases lay between the germline ends. The CDR3 loop spans 17 amino acids. CDR3 sequence reads: CASRSTAGTADNSPLHF. For the CDR3, the DNA is TGTGCCAGCAGGTCAACAGCCGGGACCGCAGATAATTCACCCCTCCACTTT.

This chain links TRBV4-1 with TRBJ2-1; 15 nucleotides agree with TRBD2. V lost 4 bases to trimming and J lost 0 bases; unmatched junction nucleotides: 10. This CDR3 contains 20 residues. The V gene's germline CDR1 is MGHRA and CDR2 YSYEKL. The CDR3 sequence is CASSRGPGLAGGTSYNEQFF. CDR3 DNA sequence: TGCGCCAGCAGCCGGGGACCGGGACTAGCGGGGGGCACCTCCTACAATGAGCAGTTCTTC.

This rearrangement joins TRBV7-9 to TRBJ1-1, with a possible D match to TRBD1 (5 bases). Germline V CDR1 and CDR2: SEHNR, FQNEAQ (reference sequence). The CDR3 spans 14 residues. V was shortened by 5 bases and J by 4 bases, with 14 bases between the two germline ends. The CDR3 bases are TGTGCCAGCAGCCCCCTCGGAGGGACCACTGAAGCTTTCTTT. Translated, it gives CASSPLGGTTEAFF.

The rearrangement links TRBV28 to TRBJ2-5; 13 positions match TRBD2. J lost 4 bases, V lost 5 bases, and 10 bases had no gene match. Germline assignment: CDR1 MDHEN and CDR2 SYDVKM. This CDR3 has 17 residues. CDR3 in amino acids: CASSASLAGGLGETQYF. In nucleotides, the CDR3 is TGTGCCAGCAGTGCGTCACTAGCGGGGGGGCTCGGAGAGACCCAGTACTTC. The full variable domain, its missing parts supplied by reference TRBV28 and TRBJ2-5, is DVKVTQSSRYLVKRTGEKVFLECVQDMDHENMFWYRQDPGLGLRLIYFSYDVKMKEKGDIPEGYSVSREKKERFSLILESASTNQTSMYLCASSASLAGGLGETQYFGPGTRLLVL.

This clonotype was picked up a small number of times. Compared with germline, one end of the junction differs, possibly owing to a read error. CDR3 bases: TGTGCCAGCAGTCGACGACAGGGCTCCCACGAGCAGTACTTC. Translated, it gives CASSRRQGSHEQYF. The chain recombines TRBV2 with TRBJ2-4; 7 bases align to TRBD1. The J call is in doubt because the DNA end fits TRBJ2-7 better. CDR3 size: 14 residues. Germline values: CDR1 SNHLY, CDR2 FYNNEI.

This clonotype was detected only a few times. The rearrangement links TRBV20-1 to TRBJ2-3; D call uncertain. Per the germline V gene, CDR1 is DFQATT and CDR2 is SNEGSKA (reference sequence). Trimming took 3 bases from V and 2 from J, leaving 9 bases between them. The CDR3 runs to 13 residues. The CDR3 region has the DNA TGCAGTGCTAGTTTCGAGGTCACAGATACGCAGTATTTT. Translating it yields CSASFEVTDTQYF.

This chain uses TRBV6-5 with TRBJ2-7; D remains ambiguous. The CDR3 runs 15 residues. Germline loops: CDR1 MNHEY, CDR2 SVGAGI. V dropped 1 base and J dropped 4 bases, with 14 bases sitting between them. The CDR3 DNA reads as TGTGCCAGCAGTTACTTCTCGGTCAATAGGTACGAGCAGTACTTC. Residues: CASSYFSVNRYEQYF.

The rearrangement links TRBV9 to TRBJ1-4; tentative D call: TRBD1 (5 bases). The CDR3 spans 15 residues. CDR1 is SGDLS, CDR2 YYNGEE, per germline. Between the trimmed V and J ends, which lost 2 bases and 5 bases, there was a span of 13 bases. The CDR3 sequence is CASSVAGTENEKLFF. The CDR3 bases are TGTGCCAGCAGCGTTGCCGGGACCGAAAATGAAAAACTGTTTTTT. Full variable domain (outside the CDR3, taken from reference TRBV9 and TRBJ1-4): DSGVTQTPKHLITATGQRVTLRCSPRSGDLSVYWYQQSLDQGLQFLIQYYNGEERAKGNILERFSAQQFPDLHSELNLSSLELGDSALYFCASSVAGTENEKLFFGSGTQLSVL.

This clonotype has only a few counts. DNA of the CDR3: TGCAGTGCGCAAAACAGGAGCTCCTACGAGCAGTACTTC. Encoded protein: CSAQNRSSYEQYF. V and J are TRBV20-1 and TRBJ2-7; weak D call: TRBD1 (5 bases). V lost 6 bases and J lost 0, with 12 bases in between. The CDR3 has 13 residues. Germline V gene lookup returns CDR1 DFQATT and CDR2 SNEGSKA (reference sequence).

The rearrangement uses TRBV7-8 and TRBJ1-4; D perhaps matches TRBD1 (5 bases). This CDR3 contains 13 residues. The V gene's germline CDR1 is SGHVS and CDR2 FQNEAQ. The V gene lost 5 bases and the J gene lost 8 bases, with 12 bases spanning the gap. CDR3 DNA: TGTGCCAGCAGCCTCCTGGGGGGGGAAAAACTGTTTTTT. It specifies CASSLLGGEKLFF.

V and J are TRBV11-3 and TRBJ2-3, with 9 bases matching TRBD2. V shed 6 bases, J shed 0 bases, and the junction held 7 bases outside the gene matches. CDR1 and CDR2 (germline): SGHNT, YENEEA. The CDR3 covers 16 residues. The CDR3 is CASRGGGGVSTDTQYF. CDR3 DNA: TGTGCCAGCAGGGGAGGCGGGGGGGTAAGCACAGATACGCAGTATTTT.

The CDR3 sequence: CSGRQGGTNEKLFF. DNA for the CDR3: TGCAGCGGCCGACAGGGGGGGACTAATGAAAAACTGTTTTTT. V usage is TRBV29-1 and J usage is TRBJ1-4, with 9 bases matching TRBD1. V was clipped by 7 bases and J by 2 bases; unmatched bases: 5. CDR1 and CDR2 from the germline V gene are SQVTM and ANQGSEA. This CDR3 is 14 amino acids long. Filled out from reference TRBV29-1 and TRBJ1-4, the complete variable domain reads SAVISQKPSRDICQRGTSLTIQCQVDSQVTMMFWYRQQPGQSLTLIATANQGSEATYESGFVIDKFPISRPNLTFSTLTVSNMSPEDSSIYLCSGRQGGTNEKLFFGSGTQLSVL.

This clonotype came up a few times. V usage is TRBV10-3 and J usage is TRBJ2-5; D ambiguous. Germline V gene data show CDR1 as ENHRY and CDR2 as SYGVKD. Trimming pared 3 bases from V and 5 bases from J, leaving 7 bases between. The CDR3 is 12 amino acids. The CDR3 here is CAISEVEETQYF. In DNA, the CDR3 is TGTGCCATCAGTGAAGTGGAGGAGACCCAGTACTTC.

In this sample, this clonotype turned up many times. The chain is built from TRBV29-1 and TRBJ2-1, with D tentatively TRBD2 (6 bases). V was pared by 5 bases and J by 9 bases, with 8 bases between. Germline CDR1 reads SQVTM; CDR2 reads ANQGSEA. The CDR3 loop spans 10 amino acids. CDR3 DNA: TGCAGCGTTCGGGGAGGTGAGCAGTTCTTC. Its translation: CSVRGGEQFF.

V gene TRBV5-1 combines with J gene TRBJ2-3; perhaps TRBD2 as D (5 bases). Deletions cut 7 bases from V and 2 bases from J, with 11 bases between. This CDR3 spans 13 amino acids. Germline assignment: CDR1 SGHRS and CDR2 YFSETQ. The CDR3, as DNA: TGCGCCAGCGGAGAGGGCCCCACAGATACGCAGTATTTT. This translates into CASGEGPTDTQYF. Variable domain in full (rest from reference TRBV5-1 and TRBJ2-3): KAGVTQTPRYLIKTRGQQVTLSCSPISGHRSVSWYQQTPGQGLQFLFEYFSETQRNKGNFPGRFSGRQFSNSRSEMNVSTLELGDSALYLCASGEGPTDTQYFGPGTRLTVL.

The sample holds many counts of this clonotype. The chain recombines TRBV7-2 with TRBJ2-1; the match to TRBD2 covers 12 bases. Germline values: CDR1 SGHTA, CDR2 FQGNSA. The J segment lost 14 bases and the V segment lost 1 base, leaving 12 bases of the junction unmatched. The CDR3 covers 16 residues. The CDR3 DNA follows: TGTGCCAGCAGCTTAGGGGTCGGGCTAGCGGGGGGGAGGGAGTTCTTC. This encodes CASSLGVGLAGGREFF. Full variable domain (missing parts from reference TRBV7-2 and TRBJ2-1): GAGVSQSPSNKVTEKGKDVELRCDPISGHTALYWYRQSLGQGLEFLIYFQGNSAPDKSGLPSDRFSAERTGGSVSTLTIQRTQQEDSAVYLCASSLGVGLAGGREFFGPGTRLTVL.

The chain joins TRBV6-5 to TRBJ1-1, with D perhaps matching TRBD1 (5 bases). The CDR3 spans 15 residues. The germline V gene encodes CDR1 MNHEY and CDR2 SVGAGI. The V end was cut by 2 bases, the J end by 3 bases, with 13 bases between. CDR3 coding DNA: TGTGCCAGCAGTTACCTGGGACCGGGGGACACTGAAGCTTTCTTT. It yields the protein CASSYLGPGDTEAFF.

The CDR3 here is CASSLSPPDTEAFF. The DNA of the CDR3 is TGCGCCAGCAGCTTGTCTCCTCCGGACACTGAAGCTTTCTTT. This chain uses TRBV5-1 with TRBJ1-1; D unclear. Between the trimmed V and J ends, which lost 1 base and 3 bases, there was a span of 10 bases. Germline V gene sequence: CDR1 SGHRS, CDR2 YFSETQ. There are 14 residues in the CDR3. The variable domain in full, with the rest retrieved from reference TRBV5-1 and TRBJ1-1, is KAGVTQTPRYLIKTRGQQVTLSCSPISGHRSVSWYQQTPGQGLQFLFEYFSETQRNKGNFPGRFSGRQFSNSRSEMNVSTLELGDSALYLCASSLSPPDTEAFFGQGTRLTVV.